This T cell receptor beta chain was documented in a study of T cell responses to AZD1222 COVID-19 vaccine. This table comes from immunoSEQ multiplex PCR, and its TCRdb copy is limited to in-frame clones, with some not included. The table lists about 130,000 clones, approximately 86% of them singletons, with about 6% in the top ten. The receptor's source is an adult who received the AZD1222 COVID-19 vaccine. Sequences were derived from peripheral blood, sampled 28 days after the second AZD1222 dose.

CDR3 bases: TGTGCCAGCTCACCACCGGGGGACACCATATATTTT. It translates to CASSPPGDTIYF. This chain connects TRBV18 to TRBJ1-3, with D tentatively TRBD1 (5 bases). V lost 0 bases, J lost 8 bases, and 5 bases lay in between. The CDR3 sequence is 12 residues long. Germline V gives CDR1 KGHSH, CDR2 LQKENI.